This passage covers 15 T cell receptor beta chains from one sample sequenced in a study of blood T cells in healthy people across ages. Through a sample-barcoded 5' primer and a J-beta primer mix, a second PCR was run for 7 to 11 cycles. Using its own MiXCR run on the 5' RACE reads, TCRdb lists one record per CDR3 protein. The sample has roughly 800,000 distinct CDR3 sequences; 55% to 70% are singletons. The specimen sequenced was blood. These receptors were taken from a man aged 25 to 45 in good health.

This clonotype showed up many times. This chain uses TRBV20-1 with TRBJ2-5; D is ambiguous. Trimming took 3 bases from V and 5 from J, leaving 16 bases between them. CDR1 DFQATT and CDR2 SNEGSKA come from the germline V gene (reference sequence). This CDR3 has 14 amino acids. CDR3 sequence (DNA): TGCAGTGCTAGGCCACCCTTTGGGTTCGAGACCCAGTACTTC. Amino acid sequence: CSARPPFGFETQYF.

This clonotype appeared once. J is TRBJ1-2 and V is TRBV4-1; no clear D. Germline V gene sequence: CDR1 MGHRA, CDR2 YSYEKL. The CDR3 length is 15 residues. V was trimmed by 0 bases and J by 3 bases, leaving 11 bases between them. CDR3 region: CASSQDSETYYGYTF. CDR3 in DNA: TGCGCCAGCAGCCAAGATTCCGAAACGTACTATGGCTACACCTTC.

V and J are TRBV6-6 and TRBJ2-5; D is unresolved. The length of the CDR3 is 14 residues. Looked up from germline, CDR1 is MNHNY and CDR2 is SVGAGI (reference sequence). V was trimmed by 0 bases and J by 2 bases, leaving 7 bases between them. The CDR3 protein is CASSYSRLQETQYF. CDR3 nucleotide sequence: TGTGCCAGCAGTTACTCGAGGCTTCAAGAGACCCAGTACTTC.

Worth noting for this clonotype: Its ends do not fully match the called genes, so a read error is possible. The genes are TRBV7-2 and TRBJ1-1; D might be TRBD1 (5 bases). Germline loops: CDR1 SGHTA, CDR2 FQGNSA. The CDR3 consists of 14 residues. The CDR3 loop is CAGSLAGKRGTAFF. CDR3 sequence (DNA): TGTGCCGGCAGTCTAGCTGGGAAGAGGGGTACGGCTTTCTTT.

This chain connects TRBV9 to TRBJ2-5; 8 positions agree with TRBD1. Germline V lookup: CDR1 SGDLS, CDR2 YYNGEE. This CDR3 has 14 residues. J gave up 4 bases and V 6 bases, and 8 bases lay outside the gene matches. This CDR3 is CASNPGQGGETQYF. CDR3 nucleotide sequence: TGTGCCAGCAACCCTGGACAGGGTGGAGAGACCCAGTACTTC.

The genes are TRBV7-3 and TRBJ2-5; TRBD2 agrees at 8 bases. V lost 4 bases and J lost 2; bases outside the gene matches: 3. Germline V CDR1 and CDR2: SGHTA, FQGTGA. The CDR3 is 14 residues long. This CDR3 is CASSSAGGQETQYF. CDR3 in DNA: TGTGCCAGCAGCTCTGCGGGAGGTCAAGAGACCCAGTACTTC.

A few counts support this clonotype. This chain uses TRBV11-2 with TRBJ2-5; D might be TRBD2 (7 bases). V lost 5 bases and J lost 4, with 14 bases in between. Germline V gene data show CDR1 as SGHAT and CDR2 as FQNNGV. There are 14 residues in the CDR3. The CDR3 spells CASSVERGGETQYF. The CDR3, as DNA: TGTGCCAGCAGCGTGGAGAGGGGGGGAGAGACCCAGTACTTC.

The V and J genes are TRBV27 and TRBJ2-3, with D hard to call. This CDR3 has 13 amino acids. V was trimmed by 5 bases and J by 2 bases, leaving 8 bases between them. CDR1 is MNHEY and CDR2 is SMNVEV in the germline V gene (reference sequence). The CDR3 nucleotides are TGTGCCAGCAGTGTATACGTCACAGATACGCAGTATTTT. Encoded protein: CASSVYVTDTQYF.

This clonotype was seen more than once but under ten times. The V gene is TRBV2, the J gene TRBJ2-1; the D gene is possibly TRBD2 (7 bases). The end of the DNA is better explained by TRBJ2-7, so the J call may be wrong. The germline V gene encodes CDR1 SNHLY and CDR2 FYNNEI. The CDR3 is 16 amino acids. CDR3 nucleotides: TGTGCCAGCAGCGTGCGCGGGGGCAGCTCCTACAATGAGCAGTACTTC. This sequence encodes CASSVRGGSSYNEQYF.

In this sample, this clonotype turned up once. The chain joins TRBV25-1 to TRBJ1-2, with TRBD1 identical over 8 bases. The V segment lost 6 bases and the J segment 7 bases; nucleotides outside the gene matches: 7. Germline V lookup: CDR1 MGHDK, CDR2 SYGVNS. The CDR3 consists of 13 residues. The DNA of the CDR3 is TGTGCCAGCAGAAAGACAGGGGCACTTGGCTACACCTTC. Protein: CASRKTGALGYTF.

V is TRBV15 and J is TRBJ2-5; D possibly uses TRBD1 or TRBD2 (6 bases each). Between the trimmed V and J ends, which lost 5 bases and 2 bases, there was a span of 9 bases. Germline V gives CDR1 LNHNV, CDR2 YYDKDF (reference sequence). This CDR3 has 13 amino acids. CDR3 residues: CATSGGGQETQYF. CDR3 nucleotides: TGTGCCACCAGCGGAGGGGGACAAGAGACCCAGTACTTC.

The chain links TRBV20-1 to TRBJ2-1; 9 nucleotides match TRBD2. The germline V gene encodes CDR1 DFQATT and CDR2 SNEGSKA (reference sequence). CDR3 length: 14 residues. Trimming removed 4 bases from V and 5 bases from J; junction bases left unmatched: 6. The CDR3 nucleotides read TGCAGTGCTATTTGGGCGGGGGGGCACAATGAGCAGTTCTTC. As protein: CSAIWAGGHNEQFF.

The chain joins TRBV29-1 to TRBJ1-5; maybe TRBD1 (5 bases). Looked up from germline, CDR1 is SQVTM and CDR2 is ANQGSEA. The germline V and J ends were trimmed by 4 bases and 2 bases, with 9 bases remaining between them. The length of the CDR3 is 13 residues. Here the CDR3 reads CSVGGGGNQPQHF. As DNA, the CDR3 is TGCAGCGTTGGTGGGGGTGGCAATCAGCCCCAGCATTTT.

This rearrangement joins TRBV7-6 to TRBJ2-3; the D is unclear. The ends were cut back, 8 bases at V and 0 bases at J, with 15 bases in the middle. The CDR3 loop spans 15 amino acids. Germline V gives CDR1 SGHVS, CDR2 FNYEAQ. The CDR3 spells CASSRTPGSTDTQYF. The CDR3 coding sequence is TGTGCCAGCTCCCGGACCCCGGGTAGCACAGATACGCAGTATTTT.

The J gene is TRBJ2-7, the V gene TRBV11-1, with TRBD2 identical over 7 bases. Germline assignment: CDR1 SGHAT and CDR2 FQDESV (reference sequence). Germline trimming cut 5 bases from V and 7 bases from J; bases unmatched to any gene: 14. There are 15 residues in the CDR3. CDR3 sequence reads: CASSAGAGEIGEQYF. The CDR3 DNA is TGTGCCAGCAGCGCCGGGGCGGGAGAGATCGGTGAGCAGTACTTC.